Listed here are 3 T cell receptor beta chains from one sample, sequenced in a study of control samples from healthy donors and cancer patients. The repertoire was sequenced with immunoSEQ multiplex PCR; TCRdb's copy has only in-frame clones and lacks some. The repertoire holds approximately 89,000 clones, roughly 86% seen once, with around 18% in the top ten. The sequencing input was blood. The receptors here all came from a man aged 50 or older in good health.

This clone was picked up a small number of times. This sequence joins TRBV30 and TRBJ2-5; no definite D call. This CDR3 contains 12 residues. CDR1 GTSNPN and CDR2 SVGIG come from the germline V gene (reference sequence). The germline V and J ends were trimmed by 4 bases and 5 bases, with 11 bases remaining between them. The CDR3 spells CAWTLSKETQYF. The DNA for the CDR3 is TGTGCCTGGACCCTATCTAAGGAGACCCAGTACTTC.

The rearrangement links TRBV5-6 to TRBJ2-1; the match to TRBD2 covers 7 bases. The V gene end was trimmed by 0 bases and the J gene end by 0 bases; junction bases not matched to a gene: 6. Germline V lookup: CDR1 SGHDT, CDR2 YYEEEE. The length of the CDR3 is 17 residues. The CDR3 here is CASSLVWGEGSYNEQFF. In DNA form, the CDR3 reads TGTGCCAGCAGCTTGGTCTGGGGGGAGGGCTCCTACAATGAGCAGTTCTTC.

This clone was seen once. V is TRBV5-1 and J is TRBJ2-3; D call uncertain. Germline assignment: CDR1 SGHRS and CDR2 YFSETQ. Deletions cut 0 bases from V and 2 bases from J, with 16 bases between. This CDR3 is 17 amino acids long. This CDR3 is CASSLVLGHGVTDTQYF. CDR3 sequence (DNA): TGCGCCAGCAGCTTGGTTCTGGGCCACGGAGTCACAGATACGCAGTATTTT.